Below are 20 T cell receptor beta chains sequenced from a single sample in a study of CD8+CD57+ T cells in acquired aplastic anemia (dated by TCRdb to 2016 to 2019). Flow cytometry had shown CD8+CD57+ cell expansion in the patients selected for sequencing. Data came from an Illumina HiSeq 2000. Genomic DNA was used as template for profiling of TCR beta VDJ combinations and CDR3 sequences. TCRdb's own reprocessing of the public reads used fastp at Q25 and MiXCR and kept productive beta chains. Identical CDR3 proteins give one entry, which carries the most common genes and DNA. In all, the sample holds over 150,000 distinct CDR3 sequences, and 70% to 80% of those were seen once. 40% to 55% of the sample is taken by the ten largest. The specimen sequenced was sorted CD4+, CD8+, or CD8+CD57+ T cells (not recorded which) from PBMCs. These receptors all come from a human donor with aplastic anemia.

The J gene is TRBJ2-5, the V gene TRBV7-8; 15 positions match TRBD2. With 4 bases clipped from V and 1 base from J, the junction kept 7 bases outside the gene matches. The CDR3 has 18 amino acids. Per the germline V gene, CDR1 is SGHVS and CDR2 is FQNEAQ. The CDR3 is CASSSGLAGGASQETQYF. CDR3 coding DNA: TGTGCCAGCAGCTCTGGACTAGCGGGGGGGGCATCCCAAGAGACCCAGTACTTC.

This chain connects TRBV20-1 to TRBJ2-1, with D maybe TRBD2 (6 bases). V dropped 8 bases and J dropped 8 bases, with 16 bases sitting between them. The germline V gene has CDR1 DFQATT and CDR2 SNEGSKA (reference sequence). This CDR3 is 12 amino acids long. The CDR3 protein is CSYSIERDEQFF. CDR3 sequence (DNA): TGCAGTTACTCGATTGAGCGGGATGAGCAGTTCTTC.

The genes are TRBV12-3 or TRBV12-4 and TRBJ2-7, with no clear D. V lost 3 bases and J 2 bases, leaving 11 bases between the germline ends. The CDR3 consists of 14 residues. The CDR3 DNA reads TGTGCCAGCAGTTTGGCCTGGCGACCCTACGAGCAGTACTTC. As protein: CASSLAWRPYEQYF.

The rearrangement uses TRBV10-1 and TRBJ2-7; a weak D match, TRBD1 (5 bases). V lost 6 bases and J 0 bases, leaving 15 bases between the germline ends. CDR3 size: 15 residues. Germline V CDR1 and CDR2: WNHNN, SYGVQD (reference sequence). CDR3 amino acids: CASRRDRLFSYEQYF. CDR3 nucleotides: TGCGCCAGCAGGAGAGACAGATTATTCTCCTACGAGCAGTACTTC.

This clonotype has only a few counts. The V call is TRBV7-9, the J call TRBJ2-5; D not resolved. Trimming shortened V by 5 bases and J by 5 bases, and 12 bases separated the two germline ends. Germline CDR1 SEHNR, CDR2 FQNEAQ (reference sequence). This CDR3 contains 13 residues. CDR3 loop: CASSLNVRETQYF. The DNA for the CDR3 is TGTGCCAGCAGCCTGAATGTACGGGAGACCCAGTACTTC.

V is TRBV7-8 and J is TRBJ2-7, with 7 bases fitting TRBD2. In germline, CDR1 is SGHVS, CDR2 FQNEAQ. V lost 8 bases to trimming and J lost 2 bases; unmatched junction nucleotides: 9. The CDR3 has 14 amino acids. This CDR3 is CASGHGGIPYEQYF. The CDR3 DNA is TGTGCCAGCGGCCACGGGGGGATACCCTACGAGCAGTACTTC.

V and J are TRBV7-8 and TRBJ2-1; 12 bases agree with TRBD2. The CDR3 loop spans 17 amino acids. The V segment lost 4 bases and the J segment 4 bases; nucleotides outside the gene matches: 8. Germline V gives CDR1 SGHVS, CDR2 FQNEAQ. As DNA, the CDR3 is TGTGCCAGCAGCTCTCCGATGACTAGCGGGGGATACAATGAGCAGTTCTTC. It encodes CASSSPMTSGGYNEQFF. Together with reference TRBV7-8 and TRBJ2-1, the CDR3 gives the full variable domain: GAGVSQSPRYKVAKRGQDVALRCDPISGHVSLFWYQQALGQGPEFLTYFQNEAQLDKSGLPSDRFFAERPEGSVSTLKIQRTQQEDSAVYLCASSSPMTSGGYNEQFFGPGTRLTVL.

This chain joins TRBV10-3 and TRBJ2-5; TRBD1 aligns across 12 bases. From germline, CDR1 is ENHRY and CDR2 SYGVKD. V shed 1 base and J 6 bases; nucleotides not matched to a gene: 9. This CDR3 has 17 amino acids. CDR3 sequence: CAISEWDRGRSSKTQYF. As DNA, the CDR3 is TGTGCCATCAGTGAGTGGGACAGGGGGCGCAGCTCGAAGACCCAGTACTTC.

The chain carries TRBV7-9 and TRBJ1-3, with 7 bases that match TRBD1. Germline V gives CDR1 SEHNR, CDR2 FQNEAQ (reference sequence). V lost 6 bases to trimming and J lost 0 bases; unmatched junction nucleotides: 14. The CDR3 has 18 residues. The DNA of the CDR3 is TGTGCCAGCAGACCTGGGACAGCAGAGATTGCCTCTGGAAACACCATATATTTT. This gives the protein CASRPGTAEIASGNTIYF.

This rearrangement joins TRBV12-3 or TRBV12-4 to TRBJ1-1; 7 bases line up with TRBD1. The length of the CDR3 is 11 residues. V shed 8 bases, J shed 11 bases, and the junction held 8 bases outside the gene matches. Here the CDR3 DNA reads TGTGCCAGCGCCGAACAGGGGCGGGCTTTCTTT. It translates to CASAEQGRAFF.

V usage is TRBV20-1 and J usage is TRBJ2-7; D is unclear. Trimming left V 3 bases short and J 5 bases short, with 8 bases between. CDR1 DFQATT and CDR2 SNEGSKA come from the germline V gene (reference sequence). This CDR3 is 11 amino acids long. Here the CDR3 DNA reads TGCAGTGCTAGCGACAACGACGAGCAGTACTTC. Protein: CSASDNDEQYF.

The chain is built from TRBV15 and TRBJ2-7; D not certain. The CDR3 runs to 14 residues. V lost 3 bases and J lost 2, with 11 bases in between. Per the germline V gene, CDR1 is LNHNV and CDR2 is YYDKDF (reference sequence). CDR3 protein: CATSRELNPYEQYF. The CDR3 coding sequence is TGTGCCACCAGCAGGGAATTGAACCCCTACGAGCAGTACTTC.

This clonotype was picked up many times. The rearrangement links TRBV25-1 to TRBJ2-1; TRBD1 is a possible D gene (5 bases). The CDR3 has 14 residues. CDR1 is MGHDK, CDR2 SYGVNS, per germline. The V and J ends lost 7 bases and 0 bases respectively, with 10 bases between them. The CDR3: CASTGALSYNEQFF. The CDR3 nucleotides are TGTGCCAGCACTGGGGCTCTCTCCTACAATGAGCAGTTCTTC.

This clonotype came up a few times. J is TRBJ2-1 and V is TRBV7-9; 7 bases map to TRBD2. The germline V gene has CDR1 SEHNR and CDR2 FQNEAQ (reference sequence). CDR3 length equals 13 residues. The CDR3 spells CAGKRDSYNEQFF. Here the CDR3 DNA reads TGTGCAGGAAAGCGGGACTCCTACAATGAGCAGTTCTTC.

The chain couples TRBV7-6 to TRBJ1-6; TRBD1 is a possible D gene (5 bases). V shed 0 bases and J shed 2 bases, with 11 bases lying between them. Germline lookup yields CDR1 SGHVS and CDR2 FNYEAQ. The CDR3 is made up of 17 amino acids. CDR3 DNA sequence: TGTGCCAGCAGCTTAGCAGGGACCGGTACCTATAATTCACCCCTCCACTTT. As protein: CASSLAGTGTYNSPLHF. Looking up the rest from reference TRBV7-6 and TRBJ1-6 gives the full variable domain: GAGVSQSPRYKVTKRGQDVALRCDPISGHVSLYWYRQALGQGPEFLTYFNYEAQQDKSGLPNDRFSAERPEGSISTLTIQRTEQRDSAMYRCASSLAGTGTYNSPLHFGNGTRLTVT.

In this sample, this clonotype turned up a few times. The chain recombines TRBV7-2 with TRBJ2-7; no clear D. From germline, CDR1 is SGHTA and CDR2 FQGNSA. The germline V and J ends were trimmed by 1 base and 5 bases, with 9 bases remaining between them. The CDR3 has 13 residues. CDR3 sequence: CASSLGPRNEQYF. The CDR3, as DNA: TGTGCCAGCAGCTTAGGTCCGCGGAACGAGCAGTACTTC. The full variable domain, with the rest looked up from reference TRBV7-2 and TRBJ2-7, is GAGVSQSPSNKVTEKGKDVELRCDPISGHTALYWYRQSLGQGLEFLIYFQGNSAPDKSGLPSDRFSAERTGGSVSTLTIQRTQQEDSAVYLCASSLGPRNEQYFGPGTRLTVT.

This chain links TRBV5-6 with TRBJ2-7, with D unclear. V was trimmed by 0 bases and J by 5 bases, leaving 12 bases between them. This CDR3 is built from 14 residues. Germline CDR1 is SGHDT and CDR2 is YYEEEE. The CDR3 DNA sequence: TGTGCCAGCAGCTTGGTCTCCATAGCCCACGAGCAGTACTTC. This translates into CASSLVSIAHEQYF.

This chain's CDR3 is CASSVSGGKAFF. CDR3 coding DNA: TGTGCCAGCAGTGTCTCAGGGGGGAAGGCTTTCTTT. The V and J genes are TRBV6-6 and TRBJ1-1; TRBD1 matches 7 bases. The CDR3 consists of 12 residues. The trim removed 5 bases at V and 11 bases at J, leaving 8 bases unmatched. Germline V CDR1 and CDR2: MNHNY, SVGAGI (reference sequence).

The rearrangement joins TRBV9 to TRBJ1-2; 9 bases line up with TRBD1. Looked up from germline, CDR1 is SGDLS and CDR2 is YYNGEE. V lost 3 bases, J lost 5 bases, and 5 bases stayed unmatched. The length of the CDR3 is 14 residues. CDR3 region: CASSAGQGLYGYTF. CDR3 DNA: TGTGCCAGCAGCGCCGGACAGGGGCTTTATGGCTACACCTTC. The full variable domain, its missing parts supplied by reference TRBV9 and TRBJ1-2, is DSGVTQTPKHLITATGQRVTLRCSPRSGDLSVYWYQQSLDQGLQFLIQYYNGEERAKGNILERFSAQQFPDLHSELNLSSLELGDSALYFCASSAGQGLYGYTFGSGTRLTVV.

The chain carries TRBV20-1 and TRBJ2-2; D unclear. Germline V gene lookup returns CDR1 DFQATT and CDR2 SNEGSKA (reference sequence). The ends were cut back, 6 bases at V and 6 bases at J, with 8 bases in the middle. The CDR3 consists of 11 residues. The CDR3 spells CSARRAGELFF. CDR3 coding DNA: TGCAGTGCCCGCCGGGCCGGGGAGCTGTTTTTT.